This note documents a single T cell receptor beta chain sequence. The antigen is unknown. As for the donors, each was a healthy bone marrow donor. This record belongs to a study of cytomegalovirus exposure and HLA in healthy donors. Study observations and caveats: An analysis was carried out later, and it reportedly showed fewer N-insertions in an Asian-associated ancestry cluster than the approximately 610-donor mean.

PCR used 60 Vbeta primers and 13 Jbeta primers. Only in-frame clones appear in the TCRdb table, and some are missing; sequencing was by immunoSEQ multiplex PCR. The sample shows some 160,000 clones, roughly 80% of them seen only once. V shed 6 bases, J shed 5 bases, and the junction held 6 bases outside the gene matches. The CDR3 totals 14 residues. Per germline, CDR1 WSHSY and CDR2 SAAADI. Sample: PBMCs. This chain uses TRBV10-2 with TRBJ2-3; 9 nucleotides align to TRBD1. This TCR was recovered from a man in his forties in good health and CMV-seronegative. DNA for the CDR3: TGCGCCAGCAGGGACAGGGGAGGGATAGATACGCAGTATTTT. Translated: CASRDRGGIDTQYF.